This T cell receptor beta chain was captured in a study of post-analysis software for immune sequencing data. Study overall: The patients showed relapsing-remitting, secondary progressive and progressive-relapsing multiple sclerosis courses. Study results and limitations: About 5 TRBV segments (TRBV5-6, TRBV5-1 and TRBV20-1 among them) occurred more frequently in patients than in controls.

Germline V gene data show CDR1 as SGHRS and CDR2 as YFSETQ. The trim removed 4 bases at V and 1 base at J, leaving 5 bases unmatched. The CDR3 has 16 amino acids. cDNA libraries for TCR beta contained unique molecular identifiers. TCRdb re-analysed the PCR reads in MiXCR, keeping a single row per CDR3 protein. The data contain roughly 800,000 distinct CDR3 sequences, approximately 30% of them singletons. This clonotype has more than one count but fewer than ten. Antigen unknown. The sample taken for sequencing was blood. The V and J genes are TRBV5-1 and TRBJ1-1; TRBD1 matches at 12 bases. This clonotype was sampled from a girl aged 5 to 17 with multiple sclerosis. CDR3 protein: CASSIGTGGQNTEAFF. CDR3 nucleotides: TGCGCCAGCAGCATTGGGACAGGGGGCCAGAACACTGAAGCTTTCTTT. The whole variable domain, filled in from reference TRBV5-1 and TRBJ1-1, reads KAGVTQTPRYLIKTRGQQVTLSCSPISGHRSVSWYQQTPGQGLQFLFEYFSETQRNKGNFPGRFSGRQFSNSRSEMNVSTLELGDSALYLCASSIGTGGQNTEAFFGQGTRLTVV.